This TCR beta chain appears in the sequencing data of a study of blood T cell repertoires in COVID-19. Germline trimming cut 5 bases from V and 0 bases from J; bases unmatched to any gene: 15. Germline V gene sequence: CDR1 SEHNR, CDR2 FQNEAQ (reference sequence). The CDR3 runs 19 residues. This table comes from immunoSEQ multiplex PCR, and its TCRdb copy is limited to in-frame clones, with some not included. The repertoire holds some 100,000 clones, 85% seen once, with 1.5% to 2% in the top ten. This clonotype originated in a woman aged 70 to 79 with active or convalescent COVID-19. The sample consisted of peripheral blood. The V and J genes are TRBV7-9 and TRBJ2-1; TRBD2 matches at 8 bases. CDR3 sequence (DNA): TGTGCCAGCAGCCCTCGTTTGGGGAGCGGGGGAAGCTCCTACAATGAGCAGTTCTTC. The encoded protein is CASSPRLGSGGSSYNEQFF.